A single sample is the source of the 25 T cell receptor beta chains below, sequenced in a study of PD-1 blockade in classical Hodgkin lymphoma. The protocol was immunoSEQ multiplex PCR, while the TCRdb copy is restricted to in-frame clones and leaves out a portion. Of 43,000 or so clones in the sample, roughly 78% were seen once. Time point noted: cycle 4 day 1 (C4D1), after six to seven weeks of nivolumab. There was relapse after autologous stem cell transplantation in every patient, and there was variation in brentuximab vedotin exposure. The specimen was peripheral blood mononuclear cells (PBMCs), collected before the fourth cycle of nivolumab. These receptors were collected from a human donor with classical Hodgkin lymphoma.

This chain connects TRBV19 to TRBJ1-4; 9 nucleotides agree with TRBD1. Germline V gives CDR1 LNHDA, CDR2 SQIVND (reference sequence). The length of the CDR3 is 15 residues. The J segment lost 8 bases and the V segment lost 6 bases, leaving 10 bases of the junction unmatched. The CDR3 DNA is TGTGCCAGTAGCTCTCTGGGACAGGGAGAAGAAAAACTGTTTTTT. It specifies CASSSLGQGEEKLFF.

The gene calls are TRBV6-1 and TRBJ2-7; 9 nucleotides align to TRBD2. Trimming at V came to 2 bases and at J to 0 bases, leaving 2 bases not matched to a gene. The CDR3 is made up of 15 amino acids. Germline V gene sequence: CDR1 MNHNS, CDR2 SASEGT. CDR3 amino acids: CASSELAGSSYEQYF. The CDR3 DNA sequence: TGTGCCAGCAGTGAACTAGCGGGAAGCTCCTACGAGCAGTACTTC.

The chain is built from TRBV19 and TRBJ2-7, with 7 bases fitting TRBD1. Germline V gene data show CDR1 as LNHDA and CDR2 as SQIVND (reference sequence). This CDR3 is built from 15 residues. V gave up 9 bases and J gave up 2 bases; unmatched junction bases: 13. The CDR3 nucleotides read TGTGCCAGCGCCCAGGGGGACAGTGGGACCTACGAGCAGTACTTC. Protein: CASAQGDSGTYEQYF.

This clone was seen a few times. The V gene is TRBV6-5, the J gene TRBJ2-7; no definite D call. Between the trimmed V and J ends, which lost 0 bases and 7 bases, there was a span of 16 bases. The CDR3 contains 15 residues. The germline CDR1 and CDR2 sequences are MNHEY and SVGAGI. The CDR3 loop is CASSYSSSTRIEQYF. CDR3 coding DNA: TGTGCCAGCAGTTACTCGTCCTCCACCCGGATAGAGCAGTACTTC.

The rearrangement uses TRBV29-1 and TRBJ1-2, with D uncertain. CDR3 length: 14 residues. Germline assignment: CDR1 SQVTM and CDR2 ANQGSEA. V was shortened by 1 base and J by 1 base, with 10 bases between the two germline ends. In nucleotides, the CDR3 is TGCAGCGTTGAAGCAGTCCAGATTAACTATGGCTACACCTTC. This sequence encodes CSVEAVQINYGYTF.

The genes are TRBV25-1 and TRBJ1-5; D gene unclear. CDR3 length: 14 amino acids. V was clipped by 4 bases and J by 1 base, with 8 bases between them. Germline V gene sequence: CDR1 MGHDK, CDR2 SYGVNS. The chain's CDR3 is CASSASYSNQPQHF. The CDR3 DNA is TGTGCCAGCAGTGCATCATACAGCAATCAGCCCCAGCATTTT.

This chain joins TRBV27 and TRBJ1-2; 8 bases match TRBD1. Germline CDR1 MNHEY, CDR2 SMNVEV (reference sequence). Trimming cost V 4 bases and J 8 bases; bases outside gene matches: 12. The CDR3 loop spans 15 amino acids. The CDR3 bases are TGTGCCAGCAGTTCATCCCGAACAGGGGGTGGCGGCTACACCTTC. This translates into CASSSSRTGGGGYTF.

The V call is TRBV28, the J call TRBJ2-7; unclear D gene. Per the germline V gene, CDR1 is MDHEN and CDR2 is SYDVKM. This CDR3 contains 14 residues. Between the trimmed V and J ends, which lost 2 bases and 1 base, there was a span of 9 bases. CDR3 region: CASSLGQSSYEQYF. CDR3 DNA: TGTGCCAGCAGTTTAGGTCAGAGTTCCTACGAGCAGTACTTC.

The rearrangement uses TRBV9 and TRBJ2-1; 10 bases are a match to TRBD1. J lost 10 bases, V lost 2 bases, and 9 bases had no gene match. Germline V CDR1 and CDR2: SGDLS, YYNGEE. This CDR3 region has 15 residues. The CDR3 nucleotides read TGTGCCAGCAGCGTCGGGACAGGGGTTCAAGGGGAGCAGTTCTTC. Residues: CASSVGTGVQGEQFF.

V usage is TRBV7-2 and J usage is TRBJ2-2; D may be TRBD2 (7 bases). Trimming pared 4 bases from V and 4 bases from J, leaving 13 bases between. In germline, CDR1 is SGHTA, CDR2 FQGNSA. This CDR3 has 15 amino acids. The chain's CDR3 is CASSYLGGPTGELFF. CDR3 DNA sequence: TGTGCCAGCAGCTATCTCGGGGGGCCCACCGGGGAGCTGTTTTTT.

V is TRBV9 and J is TRBJ2-3; the match to TRBD2 covers 7 bases. The CDR3 is 13 residues long. Germline lookup yields CDR1 SGDLS and CDR2 YYNGEE. V gave up 2 bases and J gave up 8 bases; unmatched junction bases: 5. CDR3 in DNA: TGTGCCAGCAGCGTCCACTGGGAGGGTACGCAGTATTTT. Amino acid sequence: CASSVHWEGTQYF.

The chain links TRBV10-3 to TRBJ2-7; TRBD1 might be the D (5 bases). V lost 11 bases and J 6 bases, leaving 17 bases between the germline ends. CDR1 ENHRY and CDR2 SYGVKD come from the germline V gene. CDR3 size: 12 residues. The CDR3 sequence: CAVSWQGVEQYF. The DNA for the CDR3 is TGTGCCGTTTCATGGCAGGGTGTCGAGCAGTACTTC.

The chain carries TRBV29-1 and TRBJ1-1; D unclear. V lost 7 bases, J lost 4 bases, and 16 bases lay in between. From germline, CDR1 is SQVTM and CDR2 ANQGSEA. There are 13 residues in the CDR3. The CDR3 region is CSATTNPGTEAFF. The CDR3 nucleotides read TGCAGCGCTACGACAAACCCGGGCACTGAAGCTTTCTTT.

The rearrangement uses TRBV6-5 and TRBJ1-1; TRBD1 matches at 7 bases. CDR1 and CDR2 (germline): MNHEY, SVGAGI. The CDR3 has 13 amino acids. The V gene end was trimmed by 2 bases and the J gene end by 5 bases; junction bases not matched to a gene: 2. The CDR3 DNA reads as TGTGCCAGCAGTTACCAGGGGGAAACTGAAGCTTTCTTT. It codes for CASSYQGETEAFF.

The chain has TRBV7-9 and TRBJ2-2; 9 nucleotides match TRBD1. Germline CDR1 and CDR2: SEHNR and FQNEAQ (reference sequence). After removal of 7 bases from V and 3 bases from J, the junction contained 6 bases not matched to a gene. The CDR3 runs 15 residues. In DNA form, the CDR3 reads TGTGCCAGCACTTCCCGACAGGGGGACACCGGGGAGCTGTTTTTT. This encodes CASTSRQGDTGELFF. The complete variable domain, with remaining parts taken from reference TRBV7-9 and TRBJ2-2, reads DTGVSQNPRHKITKRGQNVTFRCDPISEHNRLYWYRQTLGQGPEFLTYFQNEAQLEKSRLLSDRFSAERPKGSFSTLEIQRTEQGDSAMYLCASTSRQGDTGELFFGEGSRLTVL.

The chain combines TRBV5-1 with TRBJ2-5, with TRBD1 matching over 12 bases. Germline CDR1 is SGHRS and CDR2 is YFSETQ. The CDR3 is 16 residues long. V lost 0 bases to trimming and J lost 5 bases; unmatched junction nucleotides: 5. CDR3 loop: CASSLGGQGARETQYF. As DNA, the CDR3 is TGCGCCAGCAGCTTGGGGGGACAGGGGGCACGGGAGACCCAGTACTTC.

This clone was seen a single time. The V gene is TRBV19, the J gene TRBJ2-3, with D perhaps TRBD2 (5 bases). Germline lookup yields CDR1 LNHDA and CDR2 SQIVND (reference sequence). The CDR3 sequence is 14 residues long. V was pared by 1 base and J by 0 bases, with 5 bases between. The CDR3 DNA is TGTGCCAGTAGTATAGCGGGGAGCACAGATACGCAGTATTTT. Protein product: CASSIAGSTDTQYF.

J is TRBJ1-6 and V is TRBV27, with D uncertain. The CDR3 is made up of 14 amino acids. The germline V gene has CDR1 MNHEY and CDR2 SMNVEV (reference sequence). V gave up 5 bases and J gave up 7 bases, with 12 bases separating them. CDR3 in amino acids: CASSRWTENSPLHF. In DNA form, the CDR3 reads TGTGCCAGCAGTCGATGGACCGAAAATTCACCCCTCCACTTT.

The chain couples TRBV5-1 to TRBJ2-2; 8 positions match TRBD2. V was pared by 3 bases and J by 4 bases, with 8 bases of the junction left unmatched. Germline loops: CDR1 SGHRS, CDR2 YFSETQ. The CDR3 is made up of 16 amino acids. The CDR3 coding sequence is TGCGCCAGCAGCTGGCGGGGGGCGGAGGGCACCGGGGAGCTGTTTTTT. This codes for CASSWRGAEGTGELFF.

The chain recombines TRBV5-1 with TRBJ2-3; D unclear. The CDR3 is made up of 14 amino acids. Trimming removed 0 bases at V and 6 bases at J, with 11 bases between. Germline V gene data show CDR1 as SGHRS and CDR2 as YFSETQ. The CDR3 is CASSLAATPDTQYF. The CDR3 DNA is TGCGCCAGCAGCTTGGCCGCTACCCCCGATACGCAGTATTTT.

This rearrangement joins TRBV6-1 to TRBJ1-4; 7 positions match TRBD1. The J segment lost 8 bases and the V segment lost 10 bases, leaving 16 bases of the junction unmatched. The CDR3 spans 15 residues. Germline V lookup: CDR1 MNHNS, CDR2 SASEGT. CDR3 sequence reads: CATKAVTGSGEKLFF. The DNA for the CDR3 is TGTGCCACCAAGGCCGTGACAGGGTCGGGAGAAAAACTGTTTTTT.

The rearrangement uses TRBV4-2 and TRBJ2-1, with 7 bases identical to TRBD1. V was pared by 3 bases and J by 6 bases, with 8 bases of the junction left unmatched. The length of the CDR3 is 15 residues. Per germline, CDR1 LGHNA and CDR2 YNFKEQ. CDR3 in DNA: TGTGCCAGCAGCCACGGTACAGGGGCGTCCAATGAGCAGTTCTTC. Its translation is CASSHGTGASNEQFF.

This clone has a handful of counts. The chain links TRBV7-8 to TRBJ2-3, with D tentatively TRBD2 (7 bases). The CDR3 sequence is 15 residues long. Germline V CDR1 and CDR2: SGHVS, FQNEAQ. V lost 5 bases to trimming and J lost 5 bases, with 17 bases between them. CDR3 region: CASSIRGGQGDTQYF. The DNA for the CDR3 is TGTGCCAGCAGCATCCGCGGGGGCCAGGGAGATACGCAGTATTTT.

The CDR3: CASSVGGSFNYNEQFF. The DNA for the CDR3 is TGTGCCAGCAGCGTAGGTGGGAGCTTTAACTACAATGAGCAGTTCTTC. The chain recombines TRBV9 with TRBJ2-1; possibly TRBD2 for D (5 bases). CDR1 and CDR2 from the germline V gene are SGDLS and YYNGEE. The ends were cut back, 0 bases at V and 3 bases at J, with 13 bases in the middle. The CDR3 is made up of 16 amino acids.

This chain uses TRBV30 with TRBJ1-3; a possible D gene is TRBD1 (5 bases). V was pared by 7 bases and J by 4 bases, with 11 bases between. The germline V gene has CDR1 GTSNPN and CDR2 SVGIG (reference sequence). The CDR3 consists of 12 residues. The CDR3 region has the DNA TGTGCCTTTTTGACAGACGGAAACACCATATATTTT. The encoded protein is CAFLTDGNTIYF.